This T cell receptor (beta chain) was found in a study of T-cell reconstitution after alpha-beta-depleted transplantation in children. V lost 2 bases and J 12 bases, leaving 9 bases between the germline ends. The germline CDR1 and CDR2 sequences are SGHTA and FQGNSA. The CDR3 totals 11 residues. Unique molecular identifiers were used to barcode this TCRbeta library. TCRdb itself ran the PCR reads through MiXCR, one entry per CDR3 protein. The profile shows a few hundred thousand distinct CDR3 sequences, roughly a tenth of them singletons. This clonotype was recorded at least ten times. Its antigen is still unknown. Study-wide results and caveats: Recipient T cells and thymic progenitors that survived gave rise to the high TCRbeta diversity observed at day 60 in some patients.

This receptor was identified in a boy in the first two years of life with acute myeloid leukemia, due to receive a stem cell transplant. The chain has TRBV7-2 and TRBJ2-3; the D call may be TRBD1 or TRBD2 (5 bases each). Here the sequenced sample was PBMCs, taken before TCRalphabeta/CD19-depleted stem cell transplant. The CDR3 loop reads CASSLSGTQYF. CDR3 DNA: TGTGCCAGCAGCTTATCTGGGACCCAGTATTTT.